These T cell receptor beta chains were read from a single sample in a study of CD8 T cells in Susac syndrome. One entry per CDR3 protein, called by TCRdb with MiXCR from the immunoSEQ multiplex PCR reads. The sample has 150,000 or so distinct CDR3 sequences, 93% seen once. The material sequenced was CD4+ T cells from PBMCs. These receptors were collected from a human donor in good health. The conserved cysteine and the conserved F or W are not part of the CDR3 here.

TRBJ2-3	TRBV11-2	ASSLWGGPDTQY
TRBJ2-1	TRBV7-3	ASSLVWSSYNEQF
TRBJ1-5	TRBV3-1	ASSQDRGRNQPQH
TRBJ2-4	TRBV3-1	ASSQEVSGGAQNIQY
TRBJ1-2	TRBV29-1	SVEKYREAGYT
TRBJ1-2	TRBV11-2	ASSSRGNYGYT
TRBJ2-4	TRBV5-1	ASSKNREGGNIQY
TRBJ1-6	TRBV15	ATSRDEARQGNSPLH
TRBJ1-4	TRBV29-1	SVARAGQGEKLF
TRBJ1-5	TRBV15	ATSRDGYEGQPQH
TRBJ2-2	TRBV20-1	SARAPGLASGNTGELF
TRBJ2-5	TRBV5-6	ASSLGRLGQPETQY
TRBJ1-2	TRBV19	ASSMQWGRGYT
TRBJ2-6	TRBV19	ASSQTRGRTGANVLT
TRBJ2-7	TRBV3-1	ASSQLGGDEQY
TRBJ2-1	TRBV29-1	SVDTPSSYNEQF
TRBJ2-5	TRBV1	TSSQDRNTPYQETQY
TRBJ1-6	TRBV5-1	ASSWSGGGDSPLH
TRBJ1-2	TRBV12-3/TRBV12-4	AGLKTVNYGYT
TRBJ2-1	TRBV4-1	ASSQDRDSASSYNEQF
TRBJ1-6	TRBV9	ASSVESGQGSSPLH
TRBJ1-1	TRBV12-3/TRBV12-4	ASSLARARETEAF
TRBJ2-1	TRBV5-1	ASSLDGGGHYNEQF
TRBJ2-2	TRBV9	ASSVANVAGNTGELF
TRBJ1-2	TRBV9	ASSVEGQGYYGYT